This TCR beta chain was recorded in a study of shared clonotypes between healthy human individuals. Donors included only healthy HIV-negative adults lacking recent acute infections or vaccinations. Germline CDR1 reads LNHDA; CDR2 reads SQIVND (reference sequence). V shed 8 bases and J shed 0 bases, with 14 bases lying between them. This CDR3 is 15 amino acids long. This table comes from immunoSEQ multiplex PCR, and its TCRdb copy is limited to in-frame clones, with some not included. The table lists around 2.1 million clones, 95% of them singletons, with around 0.13% in the top ten. The rearrangement links TRBV19 to TRBJ1-5; unclear D gene. Input material: naive CD4+ T cells sorted from blood. Stated subset: CD45RA+ positively selected. This clonotype was sampled from a man between 18 and 29 years old in good health. In DNA, the CDR3 is TGTGCCAGTTCCAGGAACCTGTATAGCAATCAGCCCCAGCATTTT. Translation gives CASSRNLYSNQPQHF. Using reference TRBV19 and TRBJ1-5 for the parts outside the CDR3, the full variable domain is DGGITQSPKYLFRKEGQNVTLSCEQNLNHDAMYWYRQDPGQGLRLIYYSQIVNDFQKGDIAEGYSVSREKKESFPLTVTSAQKNPTAFYLCASSRNLYSNQPQHFGDGTRLSIL.